Listed below are T cell receptor beta chains from one sample, sequenced in a study of shared clonotypes between healthy human individuals. The data were produced by immunoSEQ multiplex PCR, yet TCRdb's version contains in-frame clones alone and is incomplete. Of some 2.1 million clones in the sample, about 95% were seen once. Sequencing was carried out using naive CD8+ T cells sorted from blood. These receptors originate from a man younger than 30 in good health. Both conserved end residues are trimmed from each CDR3. Each record gives: J gene, V gene, CDR3 protein.

J: TRBJ2-6
V: TRBV9
CDR3: ASSVDQGFSGANVLT

J: TRBJ1-5
V: TRBV28
CDR3: ASSRGEGWGQPQH

J: TRBJ2-1
V: TRBV5-4
CDR3: ASSSFGSGTNEQF

J: TRBJ2-3
V: TRBV7-9
CDR3: ASSLAASGSDYTDTQY

J: TRBJ2-5
V: TRBV9
CDR3: ASSDPQRETQY

J: TRBJ2-7
V: TRBV15
CDR3: ATSRDVSRAWYEQY

J: TRBJ2-5
V: TRBV11-3
CDR3: ASSISRETQY

J: TRBJ2-7
V: TRBV5-6
CDR3: ASSLSGGANEQY

J: TRBJ1-1
V: TRBV30
CDR3: AWGGGTEAF

J: TRBJ2-3
V: TRBV7-9
CDR3: ASSLLAGVTDTQY

J: TRBJ2-7
V: TRBV7-9
CDR3: ASSLVGAGQGDYEQY

J: TRBJ2-7
V: TRBV19
CDR3: ASSRDSQGSYEQY

J: TRBJ2-1
V: TRBV27
CDR3: ASSPSGSEQF

J: TRBJ2-1
V: TRBV7-6
CDR3: ASSEAPGGSVNEQF

J: TRBJ1-6
V: TRBV4-3
CDR3: ASSQMESSGTGVNSPLH

J: TRBJ2-2
V: TRBV5-4
CDR3: ASSLRGLVSGELF

J: TRBJ2-3
V: TRBV27
CDR3: ASRDGTSTDTQY

J: TRBJ2-1
V: TRBV10-1
CDR3: ASSESTTGPSGNEQF

J: TRBJ1-6
V: TRBV14
CDR3: ASSQAYSPLH

J: TRBJ1-2
V: TRBV11-2
CDR3: ASSSGGAYGYT